This entry features one T cell receptor beta chain sequence. V was clipped by 0 bases and J by 7 bases; unmatched bases: 11. The CDR3 length is 17 residues. Germline-derived CDR1 and CDR2 are MNHEY and SMNVEV (reference sequence). Only in-frame clones appear in the TCRdb table, and some are missing; sequencing was by immunoSEQ multiplex PCR. The data contain tens of thousands of clones, 94% of them singletons. The data belong to a study of OX40 agonist ivuxolimab in advanced cancers. The chain couples TRBV27 to TRBJ2-1; the match to TRBD2 covers 8 bases. The material sequenced was CD4+ or CD8+ T cells sorted from blood, taken in a trial of the OX40 agonist ivuxolimab. This receptor was taken from an adult with an advanced solid tumor such as melanoma, head and neck, liver or kidney cancer. The CDR3 coding sequence is TGTGCCAGCAGTTTATCGTCGCTAGCGGGTTATTGGAATGAGCAGTTCTTC. The encoded protein is CASSLSSLAGYWNEQFF.